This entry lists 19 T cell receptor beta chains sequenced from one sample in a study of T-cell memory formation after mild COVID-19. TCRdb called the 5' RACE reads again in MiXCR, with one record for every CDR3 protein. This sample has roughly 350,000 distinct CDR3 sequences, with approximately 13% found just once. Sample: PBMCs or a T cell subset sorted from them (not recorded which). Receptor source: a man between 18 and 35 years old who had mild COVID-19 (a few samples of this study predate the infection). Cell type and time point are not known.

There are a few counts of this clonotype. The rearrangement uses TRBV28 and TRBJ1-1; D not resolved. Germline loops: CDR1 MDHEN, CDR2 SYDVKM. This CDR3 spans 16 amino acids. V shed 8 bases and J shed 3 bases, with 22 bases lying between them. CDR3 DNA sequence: TGTGCCAGCGGCTTACCGGGTCTGTCGTCGGACACTGAAGCTTTCTTT. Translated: CASGLPGLSSDTEAFF.

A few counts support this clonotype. For the CDR3, the DNA is TGTGCCAGCAGTACCGGACTCCTCCGAGATGAGCAGTTCTTC. Its translation is CASSTGLLRDEQFF. This chain uses TRBV28 with TRBJ2-1; possibly TRBD2 for D (5 bases). The germline V gene encodes CDR1 MDHEN and CDR2 SYDVKM. This CDR3 contains 14 residues. V was trimmed by 5 bases and J by 8 bases, leaving 16 bases between them.

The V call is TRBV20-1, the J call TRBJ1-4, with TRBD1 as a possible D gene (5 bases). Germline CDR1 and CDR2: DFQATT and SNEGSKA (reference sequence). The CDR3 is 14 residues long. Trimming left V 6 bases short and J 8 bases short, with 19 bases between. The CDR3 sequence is CSAAAVPGREKLFF. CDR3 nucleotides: TGCAGTGCCGCGGCTGTGCCAGGGAGGGAAAAACTGTTTTTT.

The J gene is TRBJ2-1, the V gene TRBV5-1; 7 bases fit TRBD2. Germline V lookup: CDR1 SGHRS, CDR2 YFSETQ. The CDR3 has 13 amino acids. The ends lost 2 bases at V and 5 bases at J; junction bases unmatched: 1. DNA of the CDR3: TGCGCCAGCAGCTTCGGGGGGAACAATGAGCAGTTCTTC. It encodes CASSFGGNNEQFF.

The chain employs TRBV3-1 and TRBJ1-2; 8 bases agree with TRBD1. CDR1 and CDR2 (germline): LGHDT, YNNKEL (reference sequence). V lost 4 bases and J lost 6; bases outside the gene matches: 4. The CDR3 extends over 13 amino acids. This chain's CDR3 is CASSLDRENGYTF. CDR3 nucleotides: TGTGCCAGCAGCCTGGACAGGGAGAATGGCTACACCTTC.

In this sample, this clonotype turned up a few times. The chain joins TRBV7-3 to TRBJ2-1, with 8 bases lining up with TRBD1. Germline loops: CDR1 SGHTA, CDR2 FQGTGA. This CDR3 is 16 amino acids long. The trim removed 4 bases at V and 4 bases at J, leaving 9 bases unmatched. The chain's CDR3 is CASSYGDRGRYNEQFF. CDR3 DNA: TGTGCCAGCAGCTATGGTGACAGGGGACGTTACAATGAGCAGTTCTTC.

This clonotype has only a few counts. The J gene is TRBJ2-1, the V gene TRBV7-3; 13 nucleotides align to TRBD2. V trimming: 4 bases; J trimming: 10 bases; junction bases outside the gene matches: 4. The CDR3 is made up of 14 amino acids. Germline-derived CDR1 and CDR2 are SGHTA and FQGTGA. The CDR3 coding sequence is TGTGCCAGCAGCTCATGGACTAGCGGGGGCGAGCAGTTCTTC. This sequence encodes CASSSWTSGGEQFF.

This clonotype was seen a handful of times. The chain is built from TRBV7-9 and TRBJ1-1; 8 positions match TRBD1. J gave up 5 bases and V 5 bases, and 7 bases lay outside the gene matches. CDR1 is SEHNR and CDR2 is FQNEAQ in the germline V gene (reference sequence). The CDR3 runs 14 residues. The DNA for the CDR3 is TGTGCCAGCAGCCCTCAACAGGGGGGTACTGAAGCTTTCTTT. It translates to CASSPQQGGTEAFF.

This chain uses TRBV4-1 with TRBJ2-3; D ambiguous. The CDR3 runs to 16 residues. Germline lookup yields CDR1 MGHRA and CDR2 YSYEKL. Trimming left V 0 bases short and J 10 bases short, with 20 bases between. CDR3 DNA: TGCGCCAGCAGCCAAGATACCGGCCGACCCCCTTTGGCGCAGTATTTT. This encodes CASSQDTGRPPLAQYF.

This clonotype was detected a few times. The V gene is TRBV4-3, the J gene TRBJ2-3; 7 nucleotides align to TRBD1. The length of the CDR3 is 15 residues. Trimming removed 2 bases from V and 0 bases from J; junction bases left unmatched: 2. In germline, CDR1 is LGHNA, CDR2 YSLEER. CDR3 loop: CASSQPGQSTDTQYF. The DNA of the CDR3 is TGCGCCAGCAGCCAACCGGGACAGAGCACAGATACGCAGTATTTT.

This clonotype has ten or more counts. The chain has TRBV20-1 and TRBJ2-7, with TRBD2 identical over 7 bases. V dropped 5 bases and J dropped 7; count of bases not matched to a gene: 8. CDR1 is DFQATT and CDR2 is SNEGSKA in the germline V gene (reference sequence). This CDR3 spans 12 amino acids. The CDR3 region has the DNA TGCAGTGCTTCACGGACTAGAGGGGAGCAGTACGTC. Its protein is CSASRTRGEQYV.

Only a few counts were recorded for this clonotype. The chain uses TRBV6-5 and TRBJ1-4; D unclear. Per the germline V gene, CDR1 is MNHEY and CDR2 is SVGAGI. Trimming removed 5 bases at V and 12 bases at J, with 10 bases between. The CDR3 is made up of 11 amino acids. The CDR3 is CASSSGPELFF. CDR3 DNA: TGTGCCAGCAGTAGCGGGCCGGAACTGTTTTTT.

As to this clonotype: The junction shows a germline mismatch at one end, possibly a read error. The CDR3 DNA reads TGCGCCAGCAGCTTGCCCGGGACAGGGATGCGAGAGACCCGGTACTTC. It encodes CASSLPGTGMRETRYF. J is TRBJ2-5 and V is TRBV5-1; 9 bases line up with TRBD1. Looked up from germline, CDR1 is SGHRS and CDR2 is YFSETQ. This CDR3 is 16 amino acids long.

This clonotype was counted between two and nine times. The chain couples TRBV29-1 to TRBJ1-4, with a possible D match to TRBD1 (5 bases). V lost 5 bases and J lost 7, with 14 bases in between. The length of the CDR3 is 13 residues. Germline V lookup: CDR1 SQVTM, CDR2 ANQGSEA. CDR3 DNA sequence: TGCAGCGTTACAGTAGGGGAGAGTGAAAAACTGTTTTTT. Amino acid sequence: CSVTVGESEKLFF.

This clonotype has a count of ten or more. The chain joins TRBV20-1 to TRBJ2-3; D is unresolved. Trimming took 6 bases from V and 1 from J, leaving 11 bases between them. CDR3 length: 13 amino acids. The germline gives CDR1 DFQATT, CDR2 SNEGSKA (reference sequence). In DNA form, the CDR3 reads TGCAGTGCAGCTAGTGGGGGCACAGATACGCAGTATTTT. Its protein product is CSAASGGTDTQYF.

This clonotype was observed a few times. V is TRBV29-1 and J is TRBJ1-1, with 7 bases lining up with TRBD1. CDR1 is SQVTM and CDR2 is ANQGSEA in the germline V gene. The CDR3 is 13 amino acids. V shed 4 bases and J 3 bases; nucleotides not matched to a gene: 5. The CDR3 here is CSVVGTDYTEAFF. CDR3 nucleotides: TGCAGCGTTGTGGGGACAGATTACACTGAAGCTTTCTTT.

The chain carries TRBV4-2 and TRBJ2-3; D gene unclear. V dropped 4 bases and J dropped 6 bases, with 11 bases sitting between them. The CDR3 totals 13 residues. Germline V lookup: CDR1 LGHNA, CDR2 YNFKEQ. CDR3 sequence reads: CASSPDRADTQYF. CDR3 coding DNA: TGTGCCAGCAGCCCAGACCGGGCTGATACGCAGTATTTT.

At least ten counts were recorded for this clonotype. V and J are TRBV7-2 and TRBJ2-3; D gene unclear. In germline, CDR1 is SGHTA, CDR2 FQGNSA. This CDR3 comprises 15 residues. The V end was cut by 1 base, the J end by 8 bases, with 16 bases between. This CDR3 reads CASSLGLPRVATQYF. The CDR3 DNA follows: TGTGCCAGCAGCTTAGGACTCCCCCGGGTAGCTACGCAGTATTTT.

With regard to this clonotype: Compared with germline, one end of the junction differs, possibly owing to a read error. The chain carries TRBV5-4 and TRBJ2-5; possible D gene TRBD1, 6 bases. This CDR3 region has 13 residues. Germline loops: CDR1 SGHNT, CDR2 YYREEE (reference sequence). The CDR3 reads CASSLLKGETLYF. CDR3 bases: TGTGCCAGCAGCTTGTTGAAGGGGGAGACCCTGTACTTC.